This entry is about one T cell receptor (beta chain). What it binds is unknown. The record originates from a study of cytomegalovirus exposure and HLA in healthy donors. Findings and caveats of the study: The authors enumerated over 150 TCR beta chains as linked to cytomegalovirus. An analysis done earlier found most TCR beta V segments productive about 90% or about 30% of the time. In vitro checks showed that a few CMV-associated chains really do target CMV antigens.

Germline values: CDR1 SGHVS, CDR2 FQNEAQ. The CDR3 totals 16 residues. V lost 2 bases, J lost 1 base, and 14 bases lay in between. The PCR ran on 60 Vbeta and 13 Jbeta primers. The table came from immunoSEQ multiplex PCR; TCRdb's copy has only in-frame clones and leaves some out. This table has hundreds of thousands of clones, about 90% appearing once. Unrecorded immune exposure was likely among donors, who were nominally healthy when sampled. This sequence originates from a woman aged 18-35 years in good health and CMV-seronegative. Source material: PBMCs. The genes are TRBV7-8 and TRBJ1-1, with D tentatively TRBD1 (5 bases). The chain's CDR3 is CASSLIGGVGNTEAFF. DNA for the CDR3: TGTGCCAGCAGCTTAATCGGGGGAGTGGGGAACACTGAAGCTTTCTTT. Full variable domain (outside the CDR3, taken from reference TRBV7-8 and TRBJ1-1): GAGVSQSPRYKVAKRGQDVALRCDPISGHVSLFWYQQALGQGPEFLTYFQNEAQLDKSGLPSDRFFAERPEGSVSTLKIQRTQQEDSAVYLCASSLIGGVGNTEAFFGQGTRLTVV.